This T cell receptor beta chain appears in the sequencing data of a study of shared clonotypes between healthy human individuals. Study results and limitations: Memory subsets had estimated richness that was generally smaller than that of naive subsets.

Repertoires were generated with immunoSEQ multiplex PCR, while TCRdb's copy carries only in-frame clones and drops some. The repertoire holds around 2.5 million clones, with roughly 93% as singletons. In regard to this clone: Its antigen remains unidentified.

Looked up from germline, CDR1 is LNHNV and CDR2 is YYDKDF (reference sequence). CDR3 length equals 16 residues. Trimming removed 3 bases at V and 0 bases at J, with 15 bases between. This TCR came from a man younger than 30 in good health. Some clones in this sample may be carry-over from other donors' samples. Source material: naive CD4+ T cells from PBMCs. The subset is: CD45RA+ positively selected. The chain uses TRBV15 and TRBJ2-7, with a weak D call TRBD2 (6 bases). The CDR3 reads CATSRERVSASYEQYF. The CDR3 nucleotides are TGTGCCACCAGCAGGGAGCGGGTTTCCGCCTCCTACGAGCAGTACTTC.